These 3 T cell receptor beta chains came from one sample sequenced in a study of OX40 agonist ivuxolimab in advanced cancers. The library was obtained by the immunoSEQ multiplex PCR assay. TCRdb limited this immuneACCESS table to in-frame rearrangements with V and J called. A share of clones is missing; checked studies link under half to unresolved V genes, and the rest is unexplained. Counted in this sample were tens of thousands of clones; 85% to 90% of them appeared once. 5.5% to 6.5% of the sample belongs to the ten largest clones. The source was CD4+ or CD8+ T cells sorted from blood, collected in a trial of the OX40 agonist ivuxolimab. The source is an adult with an advanced solid tumor such as melanoma, head and neck, liver or kidney cancer.

The V and J genes are TRBV30 and TRBJ1-1; D not resolved. Trimming took off 4 bases at V and 5 bases at J, with 14 bases between the two ends. From germline, CDR1 is GTSNPN and CDR2 SVGIG (reference sequence). The CDR3 has 13 residues. The CDR3 loop reads CAWTLAVTTEAFF. CDR3 nucleotide sequence: TGTGCCTGGACCCTGGCTGTAACGACTGAAGCTTTCTTT.

The chain uses TRBV4-1 and TRBJ2-1; 9 bases agree with TRBD2. The V segment lost 0 bases and the J segment 1 base; nucleotides outside the gene matches: 4. CDR1 and CDR2 from the germline V gene are MGHRA and YSYEKL. This CDR3 region has 17 residues. CDR3: CASSQDLSGRSYNEQFF. CDR3 coding DNA: TGCGCCAGCAGCCAAGATCTGAGCGGGAGGTCCTACAATGAGCAGTTCTTC.

The chain joins TRBV4-3 to TRBJ2-1, with TRBD2 identical over 8 bases. The CDR3 contains 19 residues. With 1 base clipped from V and 0 bases from J, the junction kept 11 bases outside the gene matches. The germline CDR1 and CDR2 sequences are LGHNA and YSLEER. The CDR3 nucleotides read TGCGCCAGCAGCCAAGGATTGCGGGGGGCCCCGAGCTCCTACAATGAGCAGTTCTTC. This encodes CASSQGLRGAPSSYNEQFF.